The 21 T cell receptor beta chains below all came from one sample that was sequenced in a study of cytomegalovirus exposure and HLA in healthy donors. PCR was performed using 60 Vbeta and 13 Jbeta primers. Assay used: immunoSEQ multiplex PCR; TCRdb lists only in-frame clones, some missing. The sample carries about 67,000 clones, roughly 80% recorded once. The sequenced sample consisted of PBMCs. These receptors were obtained from a woman aged 30 to 39 in good health and CMV-seronegative.

In this sample, this clone turned up a few times. This sequence joins TRBV5-4 and TRBJ2-1; D is possibly TRBD1 (6 bases). This CDR3 spans 13 amino acids. CDR1 is SGHNT, CDR2 YYREEE, per germline (reference sequence). The V end was cut by 4 bases, the J end by 7 bases, with 12 bases between. CDR3 nucleotide sequence: TGTGCCAGCAGCCGGGAACAGGGAAATGAGCAGTTCTTC. Protein product: CASSREQGNEQFF.

As concerns this clone: The same CDR3 is also encoded by other DNA sequences in this sample. The CDR3 bases are TGCGCCAGCAGCCTGGCCCGGGGCTACGAGCAGTACTTC. Translation: CASSLARGYEQYF. The chain couples TRBV5-1 to TRBJ2-7; tentatively, D is TRBD2 (5 bases). Germline V gene data show CDR1 as SGHRS and CDR2 as YFSETQ. V dropped 4 bases and J dropped 3 bases, with 11 bases sitting between them. The length of the CDR3 is 13 residues.

The rearrangement joins TRBV10-2 to TRBJ1-6; maybe TRBD1 (6 bases). In germline, CDR1 is WSHSY, CDR2 SAAADI. The CDR3 sequence is 14 residues long. Trimming removed 10 bases from V and 6 bases from J, with 16 bases in between. Written as DNA, the CDR3 is TGCGCCACCTCGCCCCAGGGGTCTAATTCACCCCTCCACTTT. Amino acids: CATSPQGSNSPLHF.

In regard to this clone: The sample carries other DNA sequences with the same CDR3. The chain joins TRBV7-9 to TRBJ2-5, with 8 bases aligning to TRBD1. The CDR3 is 14 amino acids. CDR1 SEHNR and CDR2 FQNEAQ come from the germline V gene (reference sequence). V lost 2 bases, J lost 4 bases, and 3 bases stayed unmatched. For the CDR3, the DNA is TGTGCCAGCAGCTTACTTGACAGGGGAGAGACCCAGTACTTC. It is translated as CASSLLDRGETQYF. Supplemented by reference TRBV7-9 and TRBJ2-5, the full variable domain reads DTGVSQNPRHKITKRGQNVTFRCDPISEHNRLYWYRQTLGQGPEFLTYFQNEAQLEKSRLLSDRFSAERPKGSFSTLEIQRTEQGDSAMYLCASSLLDRGETQYFGPGTRLLVL.

This sequence joins TRBV29-1 and TRBJ1-5; unclear D gene. The CDR3 contains 13 residues. The V gene lost 2 bases and the J gene lost 6 bases, with 11 bases spanning the gap. Looked up from germline, CDR1 is SQVTM and CDR2 is ANQGSEA. The CDR3 DNA reads TGCAGCGTTGAAATCGGGGAGAGTCAGCCCCAGCATTTT. Its protein is CSVEIGESQPQHF.

J is TRBJ1-5 and V is TRBV4-1; D remains unclear. The CDR3 has 16 amino acids. Trimming pared 4 bases from V and 5 bases from J, leaving 18 bases between. From germline, CDR1 is MGHRA and CDR2 YSYEKL. The CDR3 DNA is TGCGCCAGCAGCCCGTTCACCTCACGAGGTGATCAGCCCCAGCATTTT. This translates into CASSPFTSRGDQPQHF.

The rearrangement joins TRBV30 to TRBJ2-7; the match to TRBD1 covers 7 bases. V was clipped by 5 bases and J by 6 bases; unmatched bases: 10. The germline V gene encodes CDR1 GTSNPN and CDR2 SVGIG (reference sequence). The CDR3 totals 13 residues. This chain's CDR3 is CAWGTVSPGEQYF. DNA for the CDR3: TGTGCCTGGGGGACAGTTTCCCCCGGCGAGCAGTACTTC.

V usage is TRBV30 and J usage is TRBJ2-1; the match to TRBD2 covers 15 bases. Germline values: CDR1 GTSNPN, CDR2 SVGIG (reference sequence). The CDR3 sequence is 20 residues long. V lost 1 base to trimming and J lost 3 bases; unmatched junction nucleotides: 13. In DNA, the CDR3 is TGTGCCTGGAGTGATTTAGGACTAGCGGGGGGGCCTAGCTTCTACAATGAGCAGTTCTTC. Encoded protein: CAWSDLGLAGGPSFYNEQFF.

The rearrangement links TRBV5-5 to TRBJ1-1; D gene unclear. Deletions cut 0 bases from V and 4 bases from J, with 13 bases between. The CDR3 length is 15 residues. In germline, CDR1 is SGHKS, CDR2 YYEKEE (reference sequence). This CDR3 reads CASSLAKTELTEAFF. The DNA of the CDR3 is TGTGCCAGCAGCTTGGCCAAAACCGAGCTCACTGAAGCTTTCTTT.

This clone was picked up a small number of times. The chain links TRBV15 to TRBJ1-4; 11 nucleotides line up with TRBD1. The ends lost 8 bases at V and 7 bases at J; junction bases unmatched: 6. CDR3 length: 14 residues. Germline V gene lookup returns CDR1 LNHNV and CDR2 YYDKDF (reference sequence). DNA for the CDR3: TGTGCCACCGGAGGACAGGGGGCGAGTGAAAAACTGTTTTTT. Amino acid sequence: CATGGQGASEKLFF.

The DNA of the CDR3 is TGCGCCAGCAGGGCGGGACTTATTAATGAAAAACTGTTTTTT. This translates into CASRAGLINEKLFF. The V gene is TRBV10-2, the J gene TRBJ1-4; D is possibly TRBD1 (5 bases). CDR3 length: 14 amino acids. Between the trimmed V and J ends, which lost 6 bases and 4 bases, there was a span of 12 bases. Germline CDR1 and CDR2: WSHSY and SAAADI.

V is TRBV9 and J is TRBJ1-1; TRBD1 matches at 8 bases. Trimming removed 4 bases from V and 4 bases from J; junction bases left unmatched: 6. The germline gives CDR1 SGDLS, CDR2 YYNGEE. The CDR3 length is 14 residues. CDR3 DNA sequence: TGTGCCAGCAGCCTAGGACAGGGCGCCACTGAAGCTTTCTTT. Translation: CASSLGQGATEAFF.

This clone was seen more than once but under ten times. The chain links TRBV7-2 to TRBJ1-1; 7 bases are shared with TRBD1. This CDR3 region has 15 residues. V lost 4 bases and J lost 3; bases outside the gene matches: 8. Germline CDR1 reads SGHTA; CDR2 reads FQGNSA. CDR3 bases: TGTGCCAGCAGCTCGGGACAGTGGGGGGACACTGAAGCTTTCTTT. Translating gives CASSSGQWGDTEAFF.

The CDR3 sequence is CASSPTGERSPLHF. The CDR3 DNA reads as TGTGCCAGCTCACCCACAGGGGAGAGGTCACCCCTCCACTTT. This sequence joins TRBV18 and TRBJ1-6; 7 bases fit TRBD1. After removal of 3 bases from V and 10 bases from J, the junction contained 6 bases not matched to a gene. The CDR3 is made up of 14 amino acids. Per germline, CDR1 KGHSH and CDR2 LQKENI. Full variable domain (missing parts from reference TRBV18 and TRBJ1-6): NAGVMQNPRHLVRRRGQEARLRCSPMKGHSHVYWYRQLPEEGLKFMVYLQKENIIDESGMPKERFSAEFPKEGPSILRIQQVVRGDSAAYFCASSPTGERSPLHFGNGTRLTVT.

The CDR3 loop reads CASSWDWEETQYF. The CDR3 bases are TGCGCCAGCAGCTGGGACTGGGAAGAGACCCAGTACTTC. The chain couples TRBV5-1 to TRBJ2-5; D may be TRBD2 (6 bases). The V end lost 3 bases, the J end lost 3 bases, and 9 bases lay between the germline ends. CDR3 length equals 13 residues. Germline values: CDR1 SGHRS, CDR2 YFSETQ.

Within the sample, this clone is medium-sized. The chain joins TRBV2 to TRBJ1-4, with TRBD1 identical over 8 bases. V gave up 4 bases and J gave up 10 bases; unmatched junction bases: 8. Germline V CDR1 and CDR2: SNHLY, FYNNEI. The CDR3 covers 14 residues. The CDR3 spells CASSVGQGGGKLFF. DNA for the CDR3: TGTGCCAGCAGTGTCGGACAGGGAGGGGGAAAACTGTTTTTT.

The chain couples TRBV10-1 to TRBJ2-1; possible D gene TRBD1, 6 bases. Deletions cut 8 bases from V and 4 bases from J, with 18 bases between. Per the germline V gene, CDR1 is WNHNN and CDR2 is SYGVQD (reference sequence). This CDR3 is 15 amino acids long. The CDR3 bases are TGCGCCAGCCCCGGCGGACAGTCCCCTTACAATGAGCAGTTCTTC. This encodes CASPGGQSPYNEQFF.

This chain links TRBV5-6 with TRBJ1-5, with TRBD1 identical over 9 bases. Germline V gene sequence: CDR1 SGHDT, CDR2 YYEEEE. There are 14 residues in the CDR3. With 4 bases clipped from V and 5 bases from J, the junction kept 4 bases outside the gene matches. The CDR3 nucleotides read TGTGCCAGCAGCGCGGGACAGGGCGATCAGCCCCAGCATTTT. This gives the protein CASSAGQGDQPQHF.

The chain's CDR3 is CASSVLGGLQETQYF. The CDR3 DNA follows: TGTGCCAGCAGCGTACTGGGAGGGCTCCAAGAGACCCAGTACTTC. The V call is TRBV9, the J call TRBJ2-5; 7 bases map to TRBD2. Trimming removed 1 base from V and 1 base from J; junction bases left unmatched: 4. The germline gives CDR1 SGDLS, CDR2 YYNGEE. This CDR3 has 15 amino acids.

The J gene is TRBJ1-4, the V gene TRBV5-1; TRBD1 agrees at 7 bases. Unmatched junction bases numbered 16, after V lost 3 bases and J lost 8 bases. The CDR3 totals 17 residues. Germline CDR1 reads SGHRS; CDR2 reads YFSETQ. The CDR3 DNA is TGCGCCAGCAGCTCAAAGGGACAGTCAGCCCGCATGGAAAAACTGTTTTTT. Protein product: CASSSKGQSARMEKLFF.

This rearrangement joins TRBV7-2 to TRBJ2-5, with 15 bases that match TRBD2. With 5 bases clipped from V and 5 bases from J, the junction kept 6 bases outside the gene matches. Germline CDR1 and CDR2: SGHTA and FQGNSA. The CDR3 totals 16 residues. CDR3 protein: CASSRRTSGGAETQYF. CDR3 bases: TGTGCCAGCAGCCGACGGACTAGCGGGGGGGCGGAGACCCAGTACTTC.